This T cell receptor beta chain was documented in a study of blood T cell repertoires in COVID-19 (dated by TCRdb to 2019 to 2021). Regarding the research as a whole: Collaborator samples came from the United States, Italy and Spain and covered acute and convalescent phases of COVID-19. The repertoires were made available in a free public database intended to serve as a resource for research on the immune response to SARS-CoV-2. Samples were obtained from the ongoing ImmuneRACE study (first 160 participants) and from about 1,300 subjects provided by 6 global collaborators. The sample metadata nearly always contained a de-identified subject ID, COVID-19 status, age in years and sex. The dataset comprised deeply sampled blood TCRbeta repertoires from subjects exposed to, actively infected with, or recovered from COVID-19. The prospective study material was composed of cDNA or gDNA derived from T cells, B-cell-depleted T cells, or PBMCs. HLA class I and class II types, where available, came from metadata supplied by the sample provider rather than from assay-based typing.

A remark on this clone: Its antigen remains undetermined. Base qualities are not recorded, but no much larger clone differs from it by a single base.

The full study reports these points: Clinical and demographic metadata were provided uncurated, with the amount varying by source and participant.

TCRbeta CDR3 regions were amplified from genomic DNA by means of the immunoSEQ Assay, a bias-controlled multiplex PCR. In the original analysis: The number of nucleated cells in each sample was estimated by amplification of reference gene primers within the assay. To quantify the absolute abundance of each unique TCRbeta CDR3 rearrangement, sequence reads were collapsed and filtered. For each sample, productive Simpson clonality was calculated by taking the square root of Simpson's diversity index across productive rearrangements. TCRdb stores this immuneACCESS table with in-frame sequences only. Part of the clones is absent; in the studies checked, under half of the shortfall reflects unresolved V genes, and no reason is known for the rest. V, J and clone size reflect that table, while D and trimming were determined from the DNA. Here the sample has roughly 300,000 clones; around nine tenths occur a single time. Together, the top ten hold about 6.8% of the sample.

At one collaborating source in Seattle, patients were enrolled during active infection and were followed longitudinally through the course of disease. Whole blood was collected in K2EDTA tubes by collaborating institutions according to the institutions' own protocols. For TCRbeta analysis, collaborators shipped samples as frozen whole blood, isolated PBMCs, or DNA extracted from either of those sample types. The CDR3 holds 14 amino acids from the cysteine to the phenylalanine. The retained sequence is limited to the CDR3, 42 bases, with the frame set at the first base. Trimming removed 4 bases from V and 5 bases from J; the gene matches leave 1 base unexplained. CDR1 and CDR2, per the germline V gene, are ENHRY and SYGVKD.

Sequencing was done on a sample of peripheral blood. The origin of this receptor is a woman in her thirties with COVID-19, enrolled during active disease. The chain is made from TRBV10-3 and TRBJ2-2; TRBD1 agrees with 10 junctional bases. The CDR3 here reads CAISGTGGTGELFF. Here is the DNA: TGTGCCATCAGTGGGACAGGGGGAACCGGGGAGCTGTTTTTT.